A single sample gave rise to the 31 T cell receptor beta chains below, sequenced in a study of T cells in Graves' hyperthyroidism and ophthalmopathy (dated by TCRdb to the late 2010s). Library creation used multiplex PCR. The instrument was an Illumina HiSeq 2000. Amplification of TCR beta CDR3 regions was carried out from RNA transcripts. For the first round of RT-PCR on the TCR CDR3, the HTBI primer set was used together with the Qiagen OneStep RT-PCR kit. TCRdb ran its own pipeline on the public reads, namely fastp trimming at Q25 and MiXCR clone calling, and kept in-frame beta chains. For every CDR3 protein sequence, its rows merge into one entry that carries the most common genes and DNA. Present in this sample are around 420,000 distinct CDR3 sequences, more than 15% of which were seen just once. The leading ten clones occupy 11% to 15% of the sample. What was sequenced was blood. The receptor set was obtained from a woman aged 18-29 years with Graves' hyperthyroidism.

This clonotype has ten or more counts. This rearrangement joins TRBV5-1 to TRBJ1-2, with D uncertain. Trimming removed 0 bases from V and 5 bases from J, with 8 bases in between. Per the germline V gene, CDR1 is SGHRS and CDR2 is YFSETQ. The length of the CDR3 is 13 residues. The CDR3 here is CASSLVTDYGYTF. Here the CDR3 DNA reads TGCGCCAGCAGCTTGGTTACAGATTATGGCTACACCTTC.

The chain uses TRBV19 and TRBJ1-1; D uncertain. V was shortened by 0 bases and J by 4 bases, with 12 bases between the two germline ends. Germline V CDR1 and CDR2: LNHDA, SQIVND (reference sequence). The CDR3 loop spans 15 amino acids. DNA for the CDR3: TGTGCCAGTAGTATAGATCTAACATCCTTCACTGAAGCTTTCTTT. Amino acid sequence: CASSIDLTSFTEAFF.

The V call is TRBV12-3 or TRBV12-4, the J call TRBJ1-3; 9 nucleotides align to TRBD1. V dropped 3 bases and J dropped 4; count of bases not matched to a gene: 7. CDR3 size: 16 residues. In DNA, the CDR3 is TGTGCCAGCAGTTTGAGGACCGGGACAGGGGGAAACACCATATATTTT. The encoded protein is CASSLRTGTGGNTIYF.

This clonotype was detected ten times or more. V and J are TRBV12-3 or TRBV12-4 and TRBJ1-2; a possible D gene is TRBD1 (6 bases). There are 13 residues in the CDR3. Trimming shortened V by 6 bases and J by 7 bases, and 15 bases separated the two germline ends. CDR3 amino acids: CASSPEGVGGYTF. CDR3 coding DNA: TGTGCCAGCAGCCCCGAGGGGGTCGGTGGCTACACCTTC.

This clonotype was detected many times. The chain has TRBV2 and TRBJ1-5; maybe TRBD1 (6 bases). Germline values: CDR1 SNHLY, CDR2 FYNNEI. The germline V and J ends were trimmed by 4 bases and 4 bases, with 11 bases remaining between them. CDR3 length: 14 amino acids. Written as DNA, the CDR3 is TGTGCCAGCAGTGGGGACACCACAAATCAGCCCCAGCATTTT. Residues: CASSGDTTNQPQHF.

Many counts were recorded for this clonotype. The CDR3: CASSLEDRYNEKLFF. The DNA of the CDR3 is TGCGCCAGCAGCTTGGAAGACAGATATAATGAAAAACTGTTTTTT. The gene calls are TRBV5-1 and TRBJ1-4; TRBD1 is a possible D gene (5 bases). CDR1 and CDR2 (germline): SGHRS, YFSETQ. The CDR3 is made up of 15 amino acids. V was clipped by 0 bases and J by 4 bases, with 10 bases between them.

This clonotype appeared many times. V is TRBV28 and J is TRBJ2-7; possibly TRBD1 for D (8 bases). The germline V gene encodes CDR1 MDHEN and CDR2 SYDVKM. The V and J ends lost 5 bases and 7 bases respectively, with 21 bases between them. The CDR3 loop spans 15 amino acids. The chain's CDR3 is CASSAGDRLIGEQYF. The CDR3, as DNA: TGTGCCAGCAGTGCGGGGGACAGGCTTATCGGGGAGCAGTACTTC.

This clonotype was detected a few times. The chain links TRBV6-5 to TRBJ2-7; tentatively, D is TRBD1 (6 bases). Germline V gene data show CDR1 as MNHEY and CDR2 as SVGAGI. The CDR3 sequence is 15 residues long. V lost 2 bases to trimming and J lost 1 base, with 12 bases between them. The CDR3 sequence is CASSYTRTVSYEQYF. Written as DNA, the CDR3 is TGTGCCAGCAGTTACACAAGGACAGTTTCCTACGAGCAGTACTTC.

This clonotype was seen at least ten times. The genes are TRBV3-1 and TRBJ2-3; 7 nucleotides match TRBD2. Per the germline V gene, CDR1 is LGHDT and CDR2 is YNNKEL (reference sequence). V dropped 1 base and J dropped 2; count of bases not matched to a gene: 3. This CDR3 comprises 15 residues. The CDR3 here is CASSQAGGITDTQYF. The CDR3 nucleotides read TGTGCCAGCAGCCAAGCGGGGGGTATCACAGATACGCAGTATTTT.

With regard to this clonotype: Given a much more abundant clone one base away, this may be a read error. This sequence joins TRBV6-9 and TRBJ2-2; D ambiguous. Germline V gene lookup returns CDR1 MNHGY and CDR2 SVAAGI. CDR3 length equals 15 residues. The CDR3 nucleotides are TGTGCCAGCAGTTCCCGACGGCCATACACCAGGGAGCTGTTTTTT. This encodes CASSSRRPYTRELFF.

V and J are TRBV20-1 and TRBJ1-1; D may be TRBD1 (5 bases). The germline CDR1 and CDR2 sequences are DFQATT and SNEGSKA (reference sequence). V dropped 2 bases and J dropped 3 bases, with 10 bases sitting between them. The CDR3 is 13 residues long. Here the CDR3 DNA reads TGCAGTGCTAGAACGACAGCAGACACTGAAGCTTTCTTT. Protein product: CSARTTADTEAFF.

CDR3 loop: CASSLQGAKEKLFF. CDR3 DNA sequence: TGTGCCAGCAGTTTACAGGGGGCGAAGGAAAAACTGTTTTTT. This chain connects TRBV28 to TRBJ1-4; 8 bases fit TRBD1. CDR3 length: 14 amino acids. The V gene end was trimmed by 2 bases and the J gene end by 8 bases; junction bases not matched to a gene: 4. Germline-derived CDR1 and CDR2 are MDHEN and SYDVKM.

This clonotype has at least ten counts. The chain is built from TRBV6-1 and TRBJ2-1; 7 bases match TRBD2. Germline V gene sequence: CDR1 MNHNS, CDR2 SASEGT. After removal of 5 bases from V and 1 base from J, the junction contained 8 bases not matched to a gene. The CDR3 is made up of 16 amino acids. The CDR3 protein is CASSNLLGGSYNEQFF. CDR3 DNA: TGTGCCAGCAGTAACTTGCTCGGGGGGTCCTACAATGAGCAGTTCTTC.

This sequence joins TRBV19 and TRBJ2-7; no firm D call. Germline CDR1 is LNHDA and CDR2 is SQIVND (reference sequence). V was pared by 7 bases and J by 3 bases, with 13 bases between. This CDR3 has 13 amino acids. Here the CDR3 reads CASKPAGGYEQYF. DNA for the CDR3: TGTGCCAGTAAGCCTGCTGGCGGCTACGAGCAGTACTTC.

This clonotype was counted ten times or more. CDR3 in amino acids: CASSLSRGFTDTQYF. The CDR3 DNA is TGCGCCAGCAGCTTGTCCAGGGGCTTCACAGATACGCAGTATTTT. The genes are TRBV5-1 and TRBJ2-3; a possible D gene is TRBD1 (6 bases). Germline V gene sequence: CDR1 SGHRS, CDR2 YFSETQ. The CDR3 totals 15 residues. V gave up 1 base and J gave up 2 bases, with 11 bases separating them. Full variable domain (outside the CDR3, taken from reference TRBV5-1 and TRBJ2-3): KAGVTQTPRYLIKTRGQQVTLSCSPISGHRSVSWYQQTPGQGLQFLFEYFSETQRNKGNFPGRFSGRQFSNSRSEMNVSTLELGDSALYLCASSLSRGFTDTQYFGPGTRLTVL.

This clonotype was seen at least ten times. V usage is TRBV11-2 and J usage is TRBJ2-3; 8 bases map to TRBD1. CDR1 is SGHAT and CDR2 is FQNNGV in the germline V gene. J lost 4 bases, V lost 1 base, and 7 bases had no gene match. The CDR3 totals 16 residues. The CDR3 nucleotides are TGTGCCAGCAGCTTAGGAGCAGGGGGCGACTCAGATACGCAGTATTTT. Its protein product is CASSLGAGGDSDTQYF.

With respect to this clonotype: A much larger clone lies one base from this, so it may be a read error. A read error is likely, as this CDR3 ends without the conserved phenylalanine or tryptophan. This chain joins TRBV6-1 and TRBJ2-7, with D unresolved. This CDR3 is 12 amino acids long. CDR1 MNHNS and CDR2 SASEGT come from the germline V gene. The V and J ends lost 2 bases and 4 bases respectively, with 6 bases between them. Here the CDR3 reads CASSEWGYEQYL. CDR3 coding DNA: TGTGCCAGCAGTGAATGGGGTTACGAGCAGTACCTC.

The chain couples TRBV28 to TRBJ2-1; 7 nucleotides agree with TRBD1. Per the germline V gene, CDR1 is MDHEN and CDR2 is SYDVKM. This CDR3 spans 14 amino acids. The trim removed 7 bases at V and 6 bases at J, leaving 9 bases unmatched. As DNA, the CDR3 is TGTGCCAGCAATGAGGGACGACAGGGCAATGAGCAGTTCTTC. Translated, it gives CASNEGRQGNEQFF.

In this sample, this clonotype turned up many times. The chain links TRBV2 to TRBJ1-2, with 9 bases aligning to TRBD1. CDR1 SNHLY and CDR2 FYNNEI come from the germline V gene. The CDR3 is made up of 14 amino acids. V gave up 8 bases and J gave up 5 bases; unmatched junction bases: 9. CDR3 sequence: CASGGQGGFYGYTF. The CDR3 bases are TGTGCCAGCGGGGGACAGGGAGGCTTTTATGGCTACACCTTC.

This clonotype has ten or more counts. The chain is built from TRBV11-2 and TRBJ1-2; D unresolved. This CDR3 comprises 14 residues. Germline CDR1 is SGHAT and CDR2 is FQNNGV. Trimming shortened V by 2 bases and J by 7 bases, and 14 bases separated the two germline ends. CDR3 in DNA: TGTGCCAGCAGCTTATCAACGGTGGAGGGTGGCTACACCTTC. Amino acid sequence: CASSLSTVEGGYTF.

The chain is built from TRBV27 and TRBJ1-4, with D tentatively TRBD1 (6 bases). Trimming removed 4 bases at V and 8 bases at J, with 20 bases between. The CDR3 spans 16 residues. The germline gives CDR1 MNHEY, CDR2 SMNVEV (reference sequence). The CDR3 DNA follows: TGTGCCAGCAGTTCACTCTTTACAGGGCTGAGCGAAAAACTGTTTTTT. Its protein product is CASSSLFTGLSEKLFF.

The rearrangement joins TRBV30 to TRBJ1-1; the D gene is possibly TRBD1 (6 bases). From germline, CDR1 is GTSNPN and CDR2 SVGIG (reference sequence). CDR3 size: 13 residues. V was pared by 2 bases and J by 6 bases, with 13 bases between. CDR3 DNA sequence: TGTGCCTGGAGTCCCAGGGGCCAGCCTGAAGCTTTCTTT. This codes for CAWSPRGQPEAFF.

This clonotype has at least ten counts. The chain uses TRBV18 and TRBJ2-7, with D possibly being TRBD1 (6 bases). This CDR3 spans 15 amino acids. Trimming shortened V by 3 bases and J by 2 bases, and 14 bases separated the two germline ends. Per germline, CDR1 KGHSH and CDR2 LQKENI. CDR3 loop: CASSPPQGGPYEQYF. In nucleotides, the CDR3 is TGTGCCAGCTCACCCCCACAGGGTGGGCCCTACGAGCAGTACTTC. Variable domain in full (rest from reference TRBV18 and TRBJ2-7): NAGVMQNPRHLVRRRGQEARLRCSPMKGHSHVYWYRQLPEEGLKFMVYLQKENIIDESGMPKERFSAEFPKEGPSILRIQQVVRGDSAAYFCASSPPQGGPYEQYFGPGTRLTVT.

The chain carries TRBV20-1 and TRBJ2-4; D gene ambiguous. V shed 4 bases and J shed 0 bases, with 7 bases lying between them. The CDR3 is made up of 13 amino acids. The V gene's germline CDR1 is DFQATT and CDR2 SNEGSKA (reference sequence). CDR3 bases: TGCAGTGCTAATGAACTAGCCAAAAACATTCAGTACTTC. Amino acids: CSANELAKNIQYF.

This clonotype was picked up many times. The rearrangement uses TRBV7-6 and TRBJ2-3, with D possibly being TRBD2 (5 bases). Germline-derived CDR1 and CDR2 are SGHVS and FNYEAQ. Trimming took off 2 bases at V and 4 bases at J, with 13 bases between the two ends. The CDR3 runs to 15 residues. Here the CDR3 DNA reads TGTGCCAGCAGCTTAATGGCTAGCAACCCAGATACGCAGTATTTT. It translates to CASSLMASNPDTQYF.

This clonotype occurred a few times. The J gene is TRBJ1-1, the V gene TRBV6-2 or TRBV6-3; D ambiguous. The ends were cut back, 0 bases at V and 0 bases at J, with 11 bases in the middle. The CDR3 spans 16 residues. The V gene's germline CDR1 is MNHEY and CDR2 SVGEGT. The CDR3 DNA sequence: TGTGCCAGCAGTTACTCGACTCTCAGAATGAACACTGAAGCTTTCTTT. It translates to CASSYSTLRMNTEAFF.

In its sample, this clonotype was seen a few times. The gene calls are TRBV5-1 and TRBJ2-7; 8 bases line up with TRBD2. The CDR3 runs to 22 residues. Trimming removed 1 base from V and 1 base from J; junction bases left unmatched: 25. Germline V CDR1 and CDR2: SGHRS, YFSETQ. CDR3 sequence reads: CASSLRTGMTTVKGLASYEQYF. The CDR3 nucleotides are TGCGCCAGCAGCTTGCGTACAGGGATGACCACAGTTAAAGGACTAGCTTCCTACGAGCAGTACTTC.

This clonotype was counted many times. This chain uses TRBV7-2 with TRBJ1-2; 9 bases align to TRBD1. The CDR3 loop spans 14 amino acids. The ends lost 1 base at V and 8 bases at J; junction bases unmatched: 5. The germline gives CDR1 SGHTA, CDR2 FQGNSA. The CDR3: CASSLDGQGRGYTF. CDR3 nucleotides: TGTGCCAGCAGCTTAGACGGACAGGGGCGAGGCTACACCTTC.

This clonotype occurred many times. The rearrangement joins TRBV7-2 to TRBJ2-4; 8 bases fit TRBD1. Germline V lookup: CDR1 SGHTA, CDR2 FQGNSA. V lost 5 bases, J lost 7 bases, and 10 bases stayed unmatched. The CDR3 is 15 residues long. CDR3 region: CASSQQGGAANIQYF. In DNA form, the CDR3 reads TGTGCCAGCAGCCAACAGGGGGGAGCGGCGAACATTCAGTACTTC.

The sample holds many counts of this clonotype. CDR3 protein: CASSVGPAETQYF. CDR3 nucleotide sequence: TGCGCCAGCAGCGTCGGGCCAGCGGAGACCCAGTACTTC. The genes are TRBV5-1 and TRBJ2-5; no definite D call. Germline CDR1 SGHRS, CDR2 YFSETQ. V gave up 4 bases and J gave up 5 bases, with 12 bases separating them. The CDR3 totals 13 residues.

CDR3 coding DNA: TGTGCCAGCAGTCATGATACGCAGTATTTT. Translated, it gives CASSHDTQYF. The V gene is TRBV28, the J gene TRBJ2-3; the D is unclear. V was pared by 5 bases and J by 6 bases, with 3 bases between. The CDR3 covers 10 residues. Germline V lookup: CDR1 MDHEN, CDR2 SYDVKM.